What follows describes a single TCR beta chain. Its antigen is unknown. Only in-frame clones appear in the TCRdb table, and some are missing; sequencing was by immunoSEQ multiplex PCR. The sample has over 150,000 clones, about 86% seen once. The data originate from a study of cytomegalovirus exposure and HLA in healthy donors. Broader study findings: Most sequenced TCRs were rare (though some public TCRs occurred in many donors). Confirmation was obtained in vitro that three CMV-associated chains are specific for CMV antigens. The study labeled fewer than 200 TCR beta chains cytomegalovirus-associated.

Separate from the approximately 700-subject first cohort was the approximately 130-subject validation cohort, to which the donors belonged. The CDR3 extends over 13 amino acids. Trimming took off 3 bases at V and 5 bases at J, with 11 bases between the two ends. In germline, CDR1 is SGHRS, CDR2 YFSETQ. The specimen sequenced was PBMCs. This sequence joins TRBV5-1 and TRBJ1-1, with a possible D match to TRBD1 (5 bases). The source of this sequence is a human donor in good health. DNA for the CDR3: TGCGCCAGCAGCTCCAGGGAAGGGACTGAAGCTTTCTTT. It codes for CASSSREGTEAFF.